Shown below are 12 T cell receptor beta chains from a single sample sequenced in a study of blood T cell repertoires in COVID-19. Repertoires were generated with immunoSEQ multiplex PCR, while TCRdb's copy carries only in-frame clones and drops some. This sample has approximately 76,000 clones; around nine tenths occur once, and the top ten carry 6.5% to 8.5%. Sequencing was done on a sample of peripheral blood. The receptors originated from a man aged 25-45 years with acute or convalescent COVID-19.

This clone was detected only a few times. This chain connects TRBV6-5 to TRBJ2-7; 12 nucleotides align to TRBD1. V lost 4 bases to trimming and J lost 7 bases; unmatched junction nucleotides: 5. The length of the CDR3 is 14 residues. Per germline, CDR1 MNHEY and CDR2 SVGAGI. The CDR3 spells CASSSGTGGLEQYF. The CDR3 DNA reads TGTGCCAGCAGTTCCGGGACAGGGGGCTTAGAGCAGTACTTC.

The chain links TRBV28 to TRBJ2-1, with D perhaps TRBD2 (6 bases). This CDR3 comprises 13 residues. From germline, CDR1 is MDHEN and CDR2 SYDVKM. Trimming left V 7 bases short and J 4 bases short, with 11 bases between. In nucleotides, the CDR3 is TGTGCCAGCAAGAGCGGGTTTTACAATGAGCAGTTCTTC. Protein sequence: CASKSGFYNEQFF.

Here the CDR3 DNA reads TGTGCCAGCAGATGGGACAGGGCAAGGGAAAAACTGTTTTTT. Translated, it gives CASRWDRAREKLFF. The chain carries TRBV6-5 and TRBJ1-4, with 9 nucleotides matching TRBD1. V was pared by 6 bases and J by 8 bases, with 7 bases of the junction left unmatched. This CDR3 has 14 residues. Germline CDR1 and CDR2: MNHEY and SVGAGI.

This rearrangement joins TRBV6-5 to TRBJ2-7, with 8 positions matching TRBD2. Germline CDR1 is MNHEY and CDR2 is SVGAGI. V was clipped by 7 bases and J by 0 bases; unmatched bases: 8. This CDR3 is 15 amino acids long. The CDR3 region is CASILSGGSSYEQYF. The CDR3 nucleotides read TGTGCCAGCATCTTAAGCGGGGGTAGCTCCTACGAGCAGTACTTC.

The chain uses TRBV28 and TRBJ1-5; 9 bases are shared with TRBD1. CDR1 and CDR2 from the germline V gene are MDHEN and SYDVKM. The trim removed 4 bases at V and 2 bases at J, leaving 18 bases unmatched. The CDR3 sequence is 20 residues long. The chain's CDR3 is CASSSSIPKTGGKGNQPQHF. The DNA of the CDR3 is TGTGCCAGCAGTTCCTCAATACCAAAAACAGGGGGCAAGGGCAATCAGCCCCAGCATTTT. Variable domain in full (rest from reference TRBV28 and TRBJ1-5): DVKVTQSSRYLVKRTGEKVFLECVQDMDHENMFWYRQDPGLGLRLIYFSYDVKMKEKGDIPEGYSVSREKKERFSLILESASTNQTSMYLCASSSSIPKTGGKGNQPQHFGDGTRLSIL.

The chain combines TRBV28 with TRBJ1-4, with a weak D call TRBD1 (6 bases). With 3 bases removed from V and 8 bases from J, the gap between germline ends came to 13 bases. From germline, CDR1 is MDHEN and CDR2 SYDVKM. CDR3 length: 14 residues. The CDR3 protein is CASSFSRGEEKLFF. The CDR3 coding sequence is TGTGCCAGCAGTTTTTCCAGGGGTGAAGAAAAACTGTTTTTT.

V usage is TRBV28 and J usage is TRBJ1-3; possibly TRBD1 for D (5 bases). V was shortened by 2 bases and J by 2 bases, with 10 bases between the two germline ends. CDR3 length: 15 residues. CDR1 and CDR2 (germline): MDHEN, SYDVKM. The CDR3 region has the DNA TGTGCCAGCAGTTTAGGGGCGAACGCTGGAAACACCATATATTTT. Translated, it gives CASSLGANAGNTIYF. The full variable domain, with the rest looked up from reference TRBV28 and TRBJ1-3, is DVKVTQSSRYLVKRTGEKVFLECVQDMDHENMFWYRQDPGLGLRLIYFSYDVKMKEKGDIPEGYSVSREKKERFSLILESASTNQTSMYLCASSLGANAGNTIYFGEGSWLTVV.

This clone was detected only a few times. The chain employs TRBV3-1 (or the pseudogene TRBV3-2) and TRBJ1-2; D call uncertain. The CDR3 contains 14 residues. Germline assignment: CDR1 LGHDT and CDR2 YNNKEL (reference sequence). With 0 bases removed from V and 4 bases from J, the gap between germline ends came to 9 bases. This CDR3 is CASSQDVGGYGYTF. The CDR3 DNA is TGTGCCAGCAGCCAAGATGTTGGCGGCTATGGCTACACCTTC.

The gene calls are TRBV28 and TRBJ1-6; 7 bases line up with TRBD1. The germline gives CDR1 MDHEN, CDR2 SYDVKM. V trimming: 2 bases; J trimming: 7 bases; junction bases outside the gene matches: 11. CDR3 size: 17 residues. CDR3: CASSLRRGTATNSPLHF. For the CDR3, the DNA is TGTGCCAGCAGTTTACGTAGAGGGACAGCGACAAATTCACCCCTCCACTTT.

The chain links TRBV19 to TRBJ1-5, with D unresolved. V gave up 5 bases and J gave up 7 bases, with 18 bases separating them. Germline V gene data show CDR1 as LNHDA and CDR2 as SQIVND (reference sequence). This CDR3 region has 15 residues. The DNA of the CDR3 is TGTGCCAGTAGTCCCCCTCACGGGTTCGGACAGCCCCAGCATTTT. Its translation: CASSPPHGFGQPQHF.

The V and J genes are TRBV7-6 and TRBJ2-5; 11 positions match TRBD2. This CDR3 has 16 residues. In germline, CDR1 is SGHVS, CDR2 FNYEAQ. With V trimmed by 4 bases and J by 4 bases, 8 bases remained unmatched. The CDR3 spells CASSSRTSGSLETQYF. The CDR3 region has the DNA TGTGCCAGCAGCTCACGCACTAGCGGGAGTTTAGAGACCCAGTACTTC.

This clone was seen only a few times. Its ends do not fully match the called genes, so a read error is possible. This CDR3 reads CASSLEGTGPLDF. The CDR3 bases are TGTGCCAGCAGTTTAGAAGGGACAGGACCCTTGGATTTT. This chain uses TRBV6-2 or TRBV6-3 with TRBJ1-5; TRBD1 agrees at 8 bases. CDR3 size: 13 residues. CDR1 is MNHEY, CDR2 SVGEGT, per germline.